Listed here is a single TCR beta chain. Its antigen remains unknown. The data are from a study of cytomegalovirus exposure and HLA in healthy donors. Study results and caveats: Earlier analysis found most TCR beta V segments productive about 87% or about 30% of the time. Highly shared sequence variants in one cluster were likely a sequencing artifact.

There are 16 residues in the CDR3. Germline V gene sequence: CDR1 LGHNA, CDR2 YSLEER. V was clipped by 2 bases and J by 2 bases; unmatched bases: 4. Primers included in the PCR were 60 Vbeta and 13 Jbeta primers. Original analysis: As a later analysis found, there were about 80 million unique TCR beta chains, of which roughly 11 million were shared. The repertoire was sequenced with immunoSEQ multiplex PCR; TCRdb's copy has only in-frame clones and lacks some. V, J and clone size reflect that table, while D and trimming were determined from the DNA. The data show under 250,000 clones, 85% to 90% seen once.

This rearrangement joins TRBV4-3 to TRBJ2-7, with TRBD2 matching 12 bases. This receptor was taken from a human donor in good health. The sequenced sample was PBMCs. The CDR3 is CASSQLLAGGTYEQYF. The CDR3 bases are TGCGCCAGCAGCCAACTTCTAGCGGGAGGGACCTACGAGCAGTACTTC.